These 30 T cell receptor beta chains came from one sample sequenced in a study of T-cell memory formation after mild COVID-19. TCRdb analysed the 5' RACE reads with MiXCR anew, one entry per CDR3 protein. The sample lists some 120,000 distinct CDR3 sequences, 16% seen once, with approximately 14% in the top ten. Source material: PBMCs or a T cell subset sorted from them (not recorded which). These receptors were taken from an adult woman who had mild COVID-19 (a few samples of this study predate the infection). Cell type and time point are not known.

This clonotype occurred a few times. The V gene is TRBV7-8, the J gene TRBJ2-1, with D tentatively TRBD2 (6 bases). Germline CDR1 reads SGHVS; CDR2 reads FQNEAQ. With 0 bases removed from V and 8 bases from J, the gap between germline ends came to 23 bases. This CDR3 region has 18 residues. CDR3 protein: CASSLAEGPGLIWDEQFF. The CDR3 DNA reads as TGTGCCAGCAGCTTAGCGGAGGGGCCGGGGCTAATATGGGATGAGCAGTTCTTC.

V gene TRBV9 combines with J gene TRBJ2-7, with 10 positions matching TRBD1. V shed 0 bases and J 4 bases; nucleotides not matched to a gene: 4. Germline V gene lookup returns CDR1 SGDLS and CDR2 YYNGEE. This CDR3 is built from 15 residues. CDR3 region: CASSVGGTGDYEQYF. CDR3 in DNA: TGTGCCAGCAGCGTAGGAGGGACAGGGGATTACGAGCAGTACTTC.

The chain links TRBV12-3 or TRBV12-4 to TRBJ2-7; 8 bases align to TRBD2. This CDR3 has 17 amino acids. V was pared by 2 bases and J by 3 bases, with 12 bases of the junction left unmatched. In DNA, the CDR3 is TGTGCCAGCAGTTTAATCCTGGGTAAGCGGGGGCTCTACGAGCAGTACTTC. Translated: CASSLILGKRGLYEQYF.

This clonotype has a count of ten or more. The V and J genes are TRBV20-1 and TRBJ2-7; D remains ambiguous. Trimming removed 1 base at V and 3 bases at J, with 16 bases between. The CDR3 has 15 amino acids. The germline V gene encodes CDR1 DFQATT and CDR2 SNEGSKA (reference sequence). Here the CDR3 reads CSARARPASLYEQYF. The CDR3, as DNA: TGCAGTGCTAGAGCCCGCCCGGCCTCCCTCTACGAGCAGTACTTC.

This clonotype was seen at least ten times. The V and J genes are TRBV10-3 and TRBJ2-7, with D hard to call. Germline V gene data show CDR1 as ENHRY and CDR2 as SYGVKD. There are 13 residues in the CDR3. Trimming removed 8 bases at V and 7 bases at J, with 18 bases between. The CDR3 here is CAIGGRSVGEQYF. The CDR3 DNA sequence: TGTGCCATCGGTGGTAGGTCCGTTGGGGAGCAGTACTTC.

V gene TRBV19 combines with J gene TRBJ1-2; D remains unclear. The CDR3 has 11 amino acids. The germline V gene has CDR1 LNHDA and CDR2 SQIVND (reference sequence). Between the trimmed V and J ends, which lost 11 bases and 5 bases, there was a span of 12 bases. The CDR3 DNA follows: TGTGCCGGTACTTCGGGGTATGGCTACACCTTC. It is translated as CAGTSGYGYTF.

This chain links TRBV5-5 with TRBJ2-1, with 11 bases identical to TRBD2. Germline loops: CDR1 SGHKS, CDR2 YYEKEE (reference sequence). J gave up 5 bases and V 0 bases, and 4 bases lay outside the gene matches. The CDR3 runs 16 residues. CDR3 residues: CASSLGVGLADNEQFF. The DNA for the CDR3 is TGTGCCAGCAGCTTGGGTGTGGGACTAGCGGACAATGAGCAGTTCTTC.

The rearrangement links TRBV11-2 to TRBJ2-2, with D possibly TRBD2 on 5 matching bases. The CDR3 is 17 residues long. V was pared by 2 bases and J by 2 bases, with 15 bases between. Germline loops: CDR1 SGHAT, CDR2 FQNNGV. CDR3: CASSLWVTGTNTGELFF. DNA of the CDR3: TGTGCCAGCAGCTTATGGGTAACGGGAACTAACACCGGGGAGCTGTTTTTT. The variable domain in full, completed from reference TRBV11-2 and TRBJ2-2, reads EAGVAQSPRYKIIEKRQSVAFWCNPISGHATLYWYQQILGQGPKLLIQFQNNGVVDDSQLPKDRFSAERLKGVDSTLKIQPAKLEDSAVYLCASSLWVTGTNTGELFFGEGSRLTVL.

The gene calls are TRBV5-4 and TRBJ2-7, with D maybe TRBD1 (5 bases). Per the germline V gene, CDR1 is SGHNT and CDR2 is YYREEE (reference sequence). The V and J ends lost 5 bases and 0 bases respectively, with 12 bases between them. This CDR3 has 14 residues. CDR3 sequence reads: CASRERQSSYEQYF. CDR3 nucleotide sequence: TGTGCCAGCAGGGAACGACAGAGCTCCTACGAGCAGTACTTC.

The table lists this clonotype with a few counts. V is TRBV5-1 and J is TRBJ2-7, with D possibly being TRBD1 (6 bases). Trimming pared 3 bases from V and 4 bases from J, leaving 14 bases between. Per germline, CDR1 SGHRS and CDR2 YFSETQ. This CDR3 has 14 residues. CDR3 in amino acids: CASSYDRSSYEQYF. The CDR3 DNA sequence: TGCGCCAGCAGCTACGACAGGAGCAGTTACGAGCAGTACTTC.

CDR3 amino acids: CSAGTSSNYEQYF. For the CDR3, the DNA is TGCAGTGCCGGGACTAGCTCTAACTACGAGCAGTACTTC. The chain employs TRBV20-1 and TRBJ2-7; TRBD2 matches at 9 bases. This CDR3 is 13 amino acids long. Germline CDR1 and CDR2: DFQATT and SNEGSKA (reference sequence). The J segment lost 3 bases and the V segment lost 6 bases, leaving 6 bases of the junction unmatched.

The V call is TRBV4-3, the J call TRBJ2-2; D ambiguous. Germline lookup yields CDR1 LGHNA and CDR2 YSLEER. The germline V and J ends were trimmed by 0 bases and 3 bases, with 5 bases remaining between them. CDR3 length: 14 residues. CDR3 amino acids: CASSQEWDTGELFF. Written as DNA, the CDR3 is TGCGCCAGCAGCCAAGAATGGGACACCGGGGAGCTGTTTTTT.

The chain combines TRBV2 with TRBJ1-6; D not resolved. CDR1 is SNHLY, CDR2 FYNNEI, per germline. Deletions cut 4 bases from V and 6 bases from J, with 4 bases between. The CDR3 is made up of 12 amino acids. The chain's CDR3 is CASSGPNSPLHF. CDR3 nucleotide sequence: TGTGCCAGCAGTGGGCCTAATTCACCCCTCCACTTT.

This clonotype has only a few counts. V usage is TRBV7-9 and J usage is TRBJ2-1; possibly TRBD1 or TRBD2 for D (5 bases each). The V end was cut by 4 bases, the J end by 6 bases, with 22 bases between. CDR1 and CDR2 (germline): SEHNR, FQNEAQ (reference sequence). The CDR3 has 17 residues. This CDR3 is CASSSRDRGELTNEQFF. The CDR3 DNA reads as TGTGCCAGCAGCTCCAGGGACCGAGGTGAACTTACCAATGAGCAGTTCTTC.

The CDR3 coding sequence is TGTGCCATCACCGGGGACAGAGGCTGGGATGGCTACACCTTC. Residues: CAITGDRGWDGYTF. The rearrangement uses TRBV10-3 and TRBJ1-2; TRBD1 agrees at 7 bases. Germline CDR1 is ENHRY and CDR2 is SYGVKD. CDR3 size: 14 residues. V lost 7 bases to trimming and J lost 6 bases; unmatched junction nucleotides: 11.

The chain links TRBV20-1 to TRBJ2-3; D uncertain. This CDR3 has 15 amino acids. The germline V gene has CDR1 DFQATT and CDR2 SNEGSKA (reference sequence). The V gene lost 2 bases and the J gene lost 4 bases, with 16 bases spanning the gap. The CDR3: CSARLPGLAPDTQYF. The DNA for the CDR3 is TGCAGTGCTAGACTGCCGGGCCTTGCCCCAGATACGCAGTATTTT.

In its sample, this clonotype was seen a few times. The chain carries TRBV5-1 and TRBJ2-3; D ambiguous. The ends were cut back, 0 bases at V and 2 bases at J, with 13 bases in the middle. Per the germline V gene, CDR1 is SGHRS and CDR2 is YFSETQ. The CDR3 spans 16 residues. The chain's CDR3 is CASSLAPGLLTDTQYF. In DNA, the CDR3 is TGCGCCAGCAGCTTGGCCCCGGGCCTCCTCACAGATACGCAGTATTTT.

Only a few counts were recorded for this clonotype. The chain uses TRBV2 and TRBJ2-5; D could derive from TRBD1 or TRBD2 (5 bases each). The CDR3 extends over 16 amino acids. V lost 6 bases, J lost 0 bases, and 17 bases lay in between. Per the germline V gene, CDR1 is SNHLY and CDR2 is FYNNEI. The CDR3 DNA reads TGTGCCAGCAGCGCCGGGACCGCCGGGTACCAAGAGACCCAGTACTTC. This sequence encodes CASSAGTAGYQETQYF.

This clonotype was detected a few times. The rearrangement uses TRBV20-1 and TRBJ2-1; possibly TRBD2 for D (5 bases). With 5 bases removed from V and 4 bases from J, the gap between germline ends came to 9 bases. This CDR3 is built from 12 residues. Germline V gene lookup returns CDR1 DFQATT and CDR2 SNEGSKA (reference sequence). The CDR3 bases are TGCAGTGCTTCGGGCGGGTACAATGAGCAGTTCTTC. It translates to CSASGGYNEQFF.

Details on this clonotype: One end of the junction does not line up with germline, which may come from a read error. This chain connects TRBV5-1 to TRBJ2-2; D unresolved. Germline V lookup: CDR1 SGHRS, CDR2 YFSETQ. The CDR3 extends over 14 amino acids. CDR3 DNA sequence: TGCGCCAGCAGCTTGGAGCTTAACACCTGGGAGCTGTTTTTT. Translated, it gives CASSLELNTWELFF.

V usage is TRBV4-1 and J usage is TRBJ1-2; D remains ambiguous. Germline V gene sequence: CDR1 MGHRA, CDR2 YSYEKL. Trimming shortened V by 0 bases and J by 3 bases, and 14 bases separated the two germline ends. This CDR3 is built from 16 residues. CDR3 amino acids: CASSQEELGWYYGYTF. As DNA, the CDR3 is TGCGCCAGCAGCCAAGAAGAGTTGGGCTGGTACTATGGCTACACCTTC.

The rearrangement uses TRBV4-2 and TRBJ2-1; maybe TRBD2 (5 bases). The CDR3 spans 16 residues. The V end lost 5 bases, the J end lost 0 bases, and 14 bases lay between the germline ends. Germline lookup yields CDR1 LGHNA and CDR2 YNFKEQ. The CDR3, as DNA: TGTGCCAGCAGCTATGAAGCGGCGAGCTCCTACAATGAGCAGTTCTTC. Translation: CASSYEAASSYNEQFF.

This clonotype was seen a few times. The chain has TRBV7-9 and TRBJ1-5, with no clear D. This CDR3 has 12 amino acids. V lost 1 base and J 6 bases, leaving 4 bases between the germline ends. From germline, CDR1 is SEHNR and CDR2 FQNEAQ (reference sequence). The CDR3 loop is CASSLGGQPQHF. CDR3 sequence (DNA): TGTGCCAGCAGCTTAGGGGGTCAGCCCCAGCATTTT.

This CDR3 is CASSLGSGYSSEQFF. As DNA, the CDR3 is TGTGCCAGCAGCTTAGGCTCAGGGTATTCCAGTGAGCAGTTCTTC. This chain uses TRBV11-2 with TRBJ2-1, with TRBD1 as a possible D gene (5 bases). The germline V gene encodes CDR1 SGHAT and CDR2 FQNNGV. This CDR3 comprises 15 residues. V lost 1 base, J lost 9 bases, and 16 bases lay in between.

The chain uses TRBV2 and TRBJ2-5, with D possibly TRBD1 on 6 matching bases. The CDR3 loop spans 14 amino acids. The V gene's germline CDR1 is SNHLY and CDR2 FYNNEI. V was shortened by 6 bases and J by 1 base, with 12 bases between the two germline ends. The CDR3 spells CASSPDRSQETQYF. The CDR3 nucleotides read TGTGCCAGCAGCCCAGACAGGAGCCAAGAGACCCAGTACTTC.

This clonotype has more than one count but fewer than ten. The chain employs TRBV30 and TRBJ2-5, with 10 nucleotides matching TRBD1. Looked up from germline, CDR1 is GTSNPN and CDR2 is SVGIG (reference sequence). CDR3 length: 15 residues. Trimming removed 2 bases from V and 5 bases from J; junction bases left unmatched: 8. The DNA of the CDR3 is TGTGCCTGGAGTTCGGGGACAGGGGTAGGGGAGACCCAGTACTTC. Translating gives CAWSSGTGVGETQYF.

The chain links TRBV5-5 to TRBJ2-7; no clear D. V dropped 4 bases and J dropped 5 bases, with 13 bases sitting between them. Germline V gene lookup returns CDR1 SGHKS and CDR2 YYEKEE (reference sequence). The CDR3 is 13 amino acids. CDR3 coding DNA: TGTGCCAGCAGCCCCGGGTCTATCGACGAGCAGTACTTC. It codes for CASSPGSIDEQYF.

The V gene is TRBV2, the J gene TRBJ2-3; 8 bases line up with TRBD2. The CDR3 is made up of 15 amino acids. Unmatched junction bases numbered 5, after V lost 4 bases and J lost 2 bases. Germline loops: CDR1 SNHLY, CDR2 FYNNEI. The CDR3 DNA follows: TGTGCCAGCAGTGGGCCGGGGGGGAACACAGATACGCAGTATTTT. Translating it yields CASSGPGGNTDTQYF.

The genes are TRBV4-2 and TRBJ2-3, with 10 bases aligning to TRBD2. With 1 base clipped from V and 1 base from J, the junction kept 5 bases outside the gene matches. Germline lookup yields CDR1 LGHNA and CDR2 YNFKEQ. This CDR3 is built from 17 residues. CDR3 loop: CASSQGTGLAGTDTQYF. CDR3 nucleotide sequence: TGTGCCAGCAGCCAAGGGACAGGACTAGCGGGCACAGATACGCAGTATTTT.

With regard to this clonotype: With a much larger clone just one base away, this may be a read error. The V call is TRBV5-1, the J call TRBJ2-1, with D maybe TRBD2 (5 bases). The CDR3 is 15 residues long. V was shortened by 6 bases and J by 1 base, with 14 bases between the two germline ends. From germline, CDR1 is SGHRS and CDR2 YFSETQ. The chain's CDR3 is CASKWRGFSYNEQFF. Here the CDR3 DNA reads TGCGCCAGCAAATGGCGAGGGTTTTCCTACAATGAGCAGTTCTTC.